This is a list of T cell receptor beta chains from one sample in a study of CD8 T cells in Susac syndrome. TCRdb called the immunoSEQ multiplex PCR reads again in MiXCR, with one record for every CDR3 protein. The sample contains approximately 200,000 distinct CDR3 sequences, approximately 95% of which appear only once. Sequencing input: CD4+ T cells from PBMCs. The source is a human donor with multiple sclerosis. CDR3s include the opening cysteine and the closing phenylalanine or tryptophan. A D gene is named only where the DNA matches it firmly. Size values are once, few and many counts, or a class for expanded clones, and some rows have none.

j_call	v_call	d_call	clone_size	cdr3_aa	cdr3_nt
TRBJ2-5	TRBV29-1	-	-	CSAEDLGETQYF	TGCAGCGCTGAAGATCTGGGGGAGACCCAGTACTTC
TRBJ1-5	TRBV9	-	-	CASSVADYQPQHF	TGTGCCAGCAGCGTAGCGGATTATCAGCCCCAGCATTTT
TRBJ1-1	TRBV2	-	-	CASSEGGLRTEAFF	TGTGCCAGCAGTGAGGGGGGGCTGAGGACTGAAGCTTTCTTT
TRBJ2-3	TRBV6-1	TRBD1	-	CATRTGGTDTQYF	TGTGCCACGCGAACAGGGGGCACAGATACGCAGTATTTT
TRBJ1-1	TRBV29-1	-	-	CSGTTGGQDTEAFF	TGCAGCGGTACGACAGGAGGACAAGACACTGAAGCTTTCTTT
TRBJ1-6	TRBV3-1	-	-	CASSSLGKGGAPLHF	TGTGCCAGCAGCTCGCTCGGAAAGGGAGGAGCGCCCCTCCACTTT
TRBJ1-2	TRBV3-1	-	-	CASSQGVGDHYGYTF	TGTGCCAGCAGCCAAGGAGTGGGGGACCACTATGGCTACACCTTC
TRBJ2-7	TRBV27	TRBD2	-	CASSRKGLANYEQYF	TGTGCCAGCAGCCGTAAAGGACTAGCGAATTACGAGCAGTACTTC
TRBJ1-4	TRBV29-1	TRBD1	-	CSVDSTGGEKLFF	TGCAGCGTTGATTCGACAGGGGGCGAAAAACTGTTTTTT
TRBJ2-2	TRBV2	-	-	CASREDTNTGELFF	TGTGCCAGCAGGGAGGACACGAACACCGGGGAGCTGTTTTTT
TRBJ2-3	TRBV29-1	-	-	CSSREGPDTQYF	TGCAGCTCCCGTGAGGGGCCGGATACGCAGTATTTT
TRBJ2-1	TRBV20-1	TRBD1	-	CSARDRTGGMNEQFF	TGCAGTGCTAGAGATAGAACAGGGGGCATGAATGAGCAGTTCTTC
TRBJ1-2	TRBV4-2	-	-	CASSQDAVQGNYGYTF	TGTGCCAGCAGCCAAGATGCGGTTCAGGGTAACTATGGCTACACCTTC
TRBJ1-5	TRBV3-1	-	-	CASSQSPRQPQHF	TGTGCCAGCAGCCAATCCCCAAGGCAGCCCCAGCATTTT
TRBJ1-6	TRBV27	-	-	CASRILQGSPLHF	TGTGCCAGCAGGATTTTACAGGGTTCACCCCTCCACTTT
TRBJ1-4	TRBV27	-	-	CASSLNARPNEKLFF	TGTGCCAGCAGCCTCAACGCCAGGCCTAATGAAAAACTGTTTTTT
TRBJ2-7	TRBV15	TRBD1	-	CATSADRGRYEQYF	TGTGCCACCAGCGCGGACAGGGGGAGGTACGAGCAGTACTTC
TRBJ2-2	TRBV6-5	-	-	CASTVGHLIGELFF	TGTGCCAGCACCGTAGGACATCTTATCGGGGAGCTGTTTTTT
TRBJ1-1	TRBV2	-	-	CASSEALRQTEAFF	TGTGCCAGCAGTGAAGCGCTTCGACAGACTGAAGCTTTCTTT
TRBJ1-2	TRBV5-4	TRBD1	-	CASRRDSYGYTF	TGTGCCAGCAGAAGGGACAGCTATGGCTACACCTTC
TRBJ2-3	TRBV3-1	-	-	CASSQDVQVGADTQYF	TGTGCCAGCAGCCAAGATGTTCAGGTGGGAGCGGATACGCAGTATTTT
TRBJ2-3	TRBV30	TRBD1	-	CAWSVGQLTDTQYF	TGTGCCTGGAGTGTGGGACAGCTCACAGATACGCAGTATTTT
TRBJ2-3	TRBV11-2	-	-	CASSSFVGPDTQYF	TGTGCCAGCAGCTCGTTTGTGGGACCAGATACGCAGTATTTT
TRBJ1-5	TRBV20-1	-	-	CSAIRQGNQPQHF	TGCAGTGCTATCCGACAGGGCAATCAGCCCCAGCATTTT
TRBJ1-2	TRBV20-1	TRBD1	-	CSAGRQGVGYGYTF	TGCAGTGCCGGTAGACAGGGAGTAGGATATGGCTACACCTTC
TRBJ2-3	TRBV18	-	few	CASSPPVTDTQYF	TGTGCCAGCTCACCACCCGTGACAGATACGCAGTATTTT
TRBJ1-3	TRBV20-1	TRBD1	-	CSAQDRGISGNTIYF	TGCAGTGCCCAGGACAGGGGAATCTCTGGAAACACCATATATTTT
TRBJ1-2	TRBV29-1	-	-	CSALPPGSNYGYTF	TGCAGCGCCCTGCCCCCAGGGAGTAACTATGGCTACACCTTC
TRBJ2-2	TRBV7-3	-	-	CASSFAGYYTGELFF	TGTGCCAGCAGCTTCGCGGGGTATTACACCGGGGAGCTGTTTTTT
TRBJ2-3	TRBV6-1	-	-	CASRFSEAYSDTQYF	TGTGCCAGCAGGTTTAGTGAGGCATATTCCGATACGCAGTATTTT